This entry lists 7 T cell receptor beta chains sequenced from one sample in a study of identical twins. TCRdb processed the 5' RACE reads anew with MiXCR; each CDR3 protein has one entry. The sample holds some 730,000 distinct CDR3 sequences, roughly 18% seen once. This same sample was also part of a study on T cells expressing NK-cell markers.

Sequences were obtained from PBMCs. The receptors shown here come from a young woman in good health.

This clonotype was found a few times. V is TRBV9 and J is TRBJ2-1, with 7 bases fitting TRBD1. The trim removed 4 bases at V and 2 bases at J, leaving 6 bases unmatched. This CDR3 is built from 15 residues. Germline V gene lookup returns CDR1 SGDLS and CDR2 YYNGEE. CDR3 bases: TGTGCCAGCAGCCTACAGGGGATACCCTACAATGAGCAGTTCTTC. This translates into CASSLQGIPYNEQFF. The full variable domain, its missing parts supplied by reference TRBV9 and TRBJ2-1, is DSGVTQTPKHLITATGQRVTLRCSPRSGDLSVYWYQQSLDQGLQFLIQYYNGEERAKGNILERFSAQQFPDLHSELNLSSLELGDSALYFCASSLQGIPYNEQFFGPGTRLTVL.

The rearrangement links TRBV3-1 to TRBJ2-6; D unresolved. V was trimmed by 4 bases and J by 4 bases, leaving 11 bases between them. The CDR3 is 15 residues long. The germline V gene has CDR1 LGHDT and CDR2 YNNKEL (reference sequence). The CDR3 loop reads CASSPALAGANVLTF. Written as DNA, the CDR3 is TGTGCCAGCAGCCCCGCCCTTGCCGGGGCCAACGTCCTGACTTTC.

The chain employs TRBV12-3 or TRBV12-4 and TRBJ2-5; TRBD2 aligns across 8 bases. CDR3 length: 15 amino acids. V was pared by 3 bases and J by 5 bases, with 8 bases of the junction left unmatched. CDR3: CASSFLAGRGETQYF. CDR3 in DNA: TGTGCCAGCAGTTTTTTAGCGGGAAGGGGGGAGACCCAGTACTTC.

This clonotype occurred a few times. The chain joins TRBV19 to TRBJ2-1; 10 bases match TRBD2. The germline V gene has CDR1 LNHDA and CDR2 SQIVND (reference sequence). The CDR3 sequence is 15 residues long. V trimming: 6 bases; J trimming: 7 bases; junction bases outside the gene matches: 9. The CDR3 spells CASSTKAGGRNEQFF. CDR3 sequence (DNA): TGTGCCAGTAGCACGAAAGCGGGAGGGAGGAATGAGCAGTTCTTC.

The chain joins TRBV10-3 to TRBJ2-1; perhaps D is TRBD1 or TRBD2 (5 bases each). Germline-derived CDR1 and CDR2 are ENHRY and SYGVKD. This CDR3 comprises 16 residues. V was trimmed by 6 bases and J by 2 bases, leaving 17 bases between them. DNA for the CDR3: TGTGCCATCAGCCCCCGGGGCGGAGGCCCCTACAATGAGCAGTTCTTC. Translated, it gives CAISPRGGGPYNEQFF.

Only a few counts were recorded for this clonotype. The rearrangement links TRBV20-1 to TRBJ1-6; the match to TRBD1 covers 7 bases. Germline V gene data show CDR1 as DFQATT and CDR2 as SNEGSKA (reference sequence). The J segment lost 7 bases and the V segment lost 6 bases, leaving 9 bases of the junction unmatched. CDR3 size: 14 residues. The CDR3 region has the DNA TGCAGTGCGAGACAGGGTTCGGAGAATTCACCCCTCCACTTT. Translation: CSARQGSENSPLHF.

This clonotype was recorded at least ten times. The gene calls are TRBV12-3 or TRBV12-4 and TRBJ2-1; perhaps TRBD2 as D (5 bases). The CDR3 runs to 14 residues. V lost 3 bases, J lost 4 bases, and 10 bases lay in between. CDR3 bases: TGTGCCAGCAGTTTTGCCGGACTGTACAATGAGCAGTTCTTC. Encoded protein: CASSFAGLYNEQFF.